The rows below give T cell receptor beta chains drawn from one sample of a study of blood T cell repertoires in COVID-19. Assay used: immunoSEQ multiplex PCR; TCRdb lists only in-frame clones, some missing. The sample includes roughly 320,000 clones, roughly 85% of them seen just once. Sequenced input: peripheral blood. Receptor source: a human donor in a cohort sampled during active COVID-19. Each CDR3 is given with its conserved first and last residue. A D gene is named only where the DNA matches it firmly. Some rows mark clone size as missing; the rest say once, few, many or name a class of expanded clone.

j_call v_call d_call clone_size cdr3_aa cdr3_nt
TRBJ2-7 TRBV30 TRBD2 . CAWSVPSGGYEQYF TGTGCCTGGAGTGTACCCAGCGGGGGTTACGAGCAGTACTTC
TRBJ2-2 TRBV6-1 . . CASSARTALGGTGELFF TGTGCCAGCAGTGCGCGGACAGCCCTCGGGGGGACCGGGGAGCTGTTTTTT
TRBJ2-7 TRBV19 TRBD1 . CASSMGTGAGKSGQYF TGTGCCAGTAGTATGGGGACAGGGGCGGGTAAGAGCGGGCAGTACTTC
TRBJ2-2 TRBV6-2/TRBV6-3 . . CASSSYRSNTGELFF TGTGCCAGCAGTTCCTACAGGTCGAACACCGGGGAGCTGTTTTTT
TRBJ1-1 TRBV10-2 . . CASTGQQGLVGTEAFF TGCGCCAGCACGGGCCAACAGGGTCTTGTTGGAACTGAAGCTTTCTTT
TRBJ2-7 TRBV7-9 . . CASSSLQGWSSYEQYF TGTGCCAGCAGCTCGTTACAGGGATGGAGCTCCTACGAGCAGTACTTC
TRBJ1-3 TRBV9 . . CASSGPSQDKPGNTIYF TGTGCCAGCAGCGGCCCCTCGCAAGACAAACCTGGAAACACCATATATTTT
TRBJ1-1 TRBV5-6 . . CASSPLPEYTEAFF TGTGCCAGCAGCCCGCTGCCGGAGTACACTGAAGCTTTCTTT
TRBJ1-5 TRBV6-5 . . CASTGPFSNQPQHF TGTGCCAGTACAGGACCGTTTAGCAATCAGCCCCAGCATTTT
TRBJ1-1 TRBV5-6 . . CASSKLGAEAFF TGTGCCAGCAGTAAATTAGGGGCTGAAGCTTTCTTT
TRBJ2-2 TRBV7-2 . . CASSSRPPGAGELFF TGTGCCAGCAGCTCACGGCCTCCCGGGGCCGGGGAGCTGTTTTTT
TRBJ2-1 TRBV6-1 . few CASSEMGRRDEQFF TGTGCCAGCAGTGAAATGGGAAGGAGGGATGAGCAGTTCTTC
TRBJ1-3 TRBV3-1/TRBV3-2 . . CASSQGFEFDTIYF TGTGCCAGCAGCCAAGGGTTTGAGTTTGACACCATATATTTT
TRBJ2-3 TRBV7-9 . . CASSLDIGDTQYF TGTGCCAGCAGCTTAGATATCGGAGATACGCAGTATTTT
TRBJ2-3 TRBV9 . . CASSPGSRISTDTQYF TGTGCCAGCAGCCCAGGGTCTCGGATCAGCACAGATACGCAGTATTTT
TRBJ2-1 TRBV6-5 . . CASRTRDSNEQFF TGTGCCAGCAGAACTAGGGACTCTAATGAGCAGTTCTTC
TRBJ2-2 TRBV9 TRBD2 once CASSVVQGGTGELFF TGTGCCAGCAGCGTAGTTCAGGGAGGGACCGGGGAGCTGTTTTTT
TRBJ1-2 TRBV2 TRBD1 . CASSERGQGAGGYTF TGTGCCAGCAGTGAGAGAGGACAGGGGGCTGGTGGCTACACCTTC
TRBJ1-1 TRBV11-2 . . CASSGGTPNTEAFF TGTGCCAGCAGTGGCGGGACGCCGAACACTGAAGCTTTCTTT
TRBJ1-1 TRBV19 TRBD1 . CASQIGQGLGGEAFF TGTGCCAGCCAGATCGGACAGGGATTGGGAGGTGAAGCTTTCTTT
TRBJ1-6 TRBV9 . . CASSVGSSYNSPLHF TGTGCCAGCAGCGTAGGGAGCTCCTATAATTCACCCCTCCACTTT
TRBJ2-3 TRBV5-1 . . CASSFSPPLAGSTDTQYF TGCGCCAGCAGCTTTTCCCCCCCCCTAGCCGGATCCACAGATACGCAGTATTTT
TRBJ1-5 TRBV13 TRBD1 . CASSLGGQGLSNQPQHF TGTGCCAGCAGCTTAGGAGGACAGGGATTGAGCAATCAGCCCCAGCATTTT
TRBJ1-1 TRBV6-1 . . CASSEAPGTEAFF TGTGCCAGCAGTGAAGCCCCGGGCACTGAAGCTTTCTTT
TRBJ2-2 TRBV5-1 . once CASSLAGGLGELFF TGCGCCAGCAGCTTGGCCGGGGGGCTGGGGGAGCTGTTTTTT